These T cell receptor beta chains were read from a single sample in a study of shared clonotypes between healthy human individuals. Sequenced by immunoSEQ multiplex PCR; TCRdb stores in-frame clones only, minus some. The data contain 520,000 or so clones, approximately 85% of them singletons. The specimen was PBMCs. These receptors were collected from a woman aged 40 to 50 in good health. Some clones in this sample may be carry-over from other donors' samples. CDR3s include the opening cysteine and the closing phenylalanine or tryptophan. D genes are given only for firm matches. Clone size is given for some rows only: seen once, a few or many times, or a class if the clone is expanded.

d_gene: TRBD1
abundance: NA
j_gene: TRBJ1-6
len: 16
v_gene: TRBV10-3
CDR3nt: TGTGCCATCAGTGAGCGTGGGACAGGAGCTAATTCACCCCTCCACTTT
CDR3aa: CAISERGTGANSPLHF

d_gene: TRBD1
abundance: NA
j_gene: TRBJ1-3
len: 17
v_gene: TRBV7-2
CDR3nt: TGTGCCAGCAGCTTAGCTATCCTGGGGACAGGGCTAGACACCATATATTTT
CDR3aa: CASSLAILGTGLDTIYF

d_gene: NA
abundance: NA
j_gene: TRBJ1-2
len: 15
v_gene: TRBV7-6
CDR3nt: TGTGCCAGCAGCTTAGAGGAGGGATTCGGCTATGGCTACACCTTC
CDR3aa: CASSLEEGFGYGYTF

d_gene: NA
abundance: NA
j_gene: TRBJ2-7
len: 14
v_gene: TRBV9
CDR3nt: TGTGCCAGCAGCCCTACGGACCGGTCCTACGAGCAGTACTTC
CDR3aa: CASSPTDRSYEQYF

d_gene: NA
abundance: NA
j_gene: TRBJ2-1
len: 15
v_gene: TRBV6-4
CDR3nt: TGTGCCAGCAGTTACTTATTTACTTCCTACAATGAGCAGTTCTTC
CDR3aa: CASSYLFTSYNEQFF

d_gene: TRBD1
abundance: many
j_gene: TRBJ2-1
len: 14
v_gene: TRBV29-1
CDR3nt: TGCAGCGTTGGGGTTGGGACAGGGGTCAATGAGCAGTTCTTC
CDR3aa: CSVGVGTGVNEQFF

d_gene: NA
abundance: NA
j_gene: TRBJ1-4
len: 12
v_gene: TRBV30
CDR3nt: TGTGCCTGGAGTGTGACAGAGGAAAAACTGTTTTTT
CDR3aa: CAWSVTEEKLFF

d_gene: TRBD2
abundance: NA
j_gene: TRBJ2-5
len: 16
v_gene: TRBV4-1
CDR3nt: TGCGCCAGCAGCCAAGGGGGGGGGACTAGTCAAGAGACCCAGTACTTC
CDR3aa: CASSQGGGTSQETQYF

d_gene: NA
abundance: NA
j_gene: TRBJ2-1
len: 15
v_gene: TRBV7-3
CDR3nt: TGTGCCAGCAGCCGGGTGCGGGGCCCCGACAATGAGCAGTTCTTC
CDR3aa: CASSRVRGPDNEQFF

d_gene: TRBD1
abundance: NA
j_gene: TRBJ2-7
len: 16
v_gene: TRBV27
CDR3nt: TGTGCCAGCAGTCCCCTAGTAGGACAGGGGGCCTACGAGCAGTACTTC
CDR3aa: CASSPLVGQGAYEQYF

d_gene: NA
abundance: NA
j_gene: TRBJ1-1
len: 15
v_gene: TRBV5-1
CDR3nt: TGCGCCAGCAGCCTACATGGGGACTGGAACACTGAAGCTTTCTTT
CDR3aa: CASSLHGDWNTEAFF

d_gene: TRBD2
abundance: NA
j_gene: TRBJ2-5
len: 15
v_gene: TRBV4-2
CDR3nt: TGTGCCAGCAGCCAATCAGCGGGAGAGGGGGAGACCCAGTACTTC
CDR3aa: CASSQSAGEGETQYF

d_gene: TRBD1
abundance: NA
j_gene: TRBJ2-7
len: 15
v_gene: TRBV7-3
CDR3nt: TGTGCCAGCAGCTTAAAGGGGACAGGGCTTCACGAGCAGTACTTC
CDR3aa: CASSLKGTGLHEQYF

d_gene: TRBD2
abundance: NA
j_gene: TRBJ2-3
len: 15
v_gene: TRBV4-1
CDR3nt: TGCGCCAGCAGCCAGACGACTAGCGGGAGTGATACGCAGTATTTT
CDR3aa: CASSQTTSGSDTQYF

d_gene: NA
abundance: few
j_gene: TRBJ2-1
len: 15
v_gene: TRBV11-3
CDR3nt: TGTGCCAGCAGCTTAGCCCGAGAACCCTACAATGAGCAGTTCTTC
CDR3aa: CASSLAREPYNEQFF

d_gene: TRBD1
abundance: NA
j_gene: TRBJ1-2
len: 14
v_gene: TRBV19
CDR3nt: TGTGCCAGTAGTTCCCTGGACAGGGACTATGGCTACACCTTC
CDR3aa: CASSSLDRDYGYTF

d_gene: NA
abundance: few
j_gene: TRBJ2-3
len: 16
v_gene: TRBV6-5
CDR3nt: TGTGCCAGCAGTTACTCCTTATCTGATGCCACAGATACGCAGTATTTT
CDR3aa: CASSYSLSDATDTQYF

d_gene: TRBD2
abundance: NA
j_gene: TRBJ2-1
len: 15
v_gene: TRBV19
CDR3nt: TGTGCCAGTAGTACCGAACTAGCGGAGTACAATGAGCAGTTCTTC
CDR3aa: CASSTELAEYNEQFF